The T cell receptor beta chain under discussion was sequenced for a study of cytomegalovirus exposure and HLA in healthy donors. Vbeta (60) and Jbeta (13) primers were used in the PCR. Generated by immunoSEQ multiplex PCR, the TCRdb table keeps only in-frame clones and is missing some. Seen in this sample are 180,000 or so clones; the ten most common clones hold 0.7% to 1%. CDR1 and CDR2 from the germline V gene are SGDLS and YYNGEE. Trimming took off 0 bases at V and 5 bases at J, with 18 bases between the two ends. The CDR3 has 16 amino acids. The chain links TRBV9 to TRBJ2-7, with a possible D match to TRBD2 (7 bases). The TCR sequence derives from a woman in her late teens or twenties in good health and CMV-seropositive. The sequenced material came from PBMCs. CDR3 DNA sequence: TGTGCCAGCAGCGTAGAGGGGGGGGAATTTTGGGACGAGCAGTACTTC. It is translated as CASSVEGGEFWDEQYF.